The clone carrying this TCR beta chain turned up a few times. The data belong to a study of blood T cells in healthy people across ages. Study-wide background: Using template switching, researchers captured about one barcoded beta molecule for each two T cells.

This CDR3 is 14 amino acids long. V lost 5 bases and J 10 bases, leaving 15 bases between the germline ends. The authors ran a second PCR of 7 to 11 cycles using a sample-barcoded 5' primer and a J-beta primer mix. TCRdb itself ran the 5' RACE reads through MiXCR, one entry per CDR3 protein. Among roughly 1,800,000 distinct CDR3 sequences, 49% were seen once, and the ten largest hold approximately 2%. The TCR comes from a woman between 40 and 50 years old in good health. Input material: blood. V and J are TRBV12-3 or TRBV12-4 and TRBJ1-6; possible D gene TRBD1, 5 bases. The CDR3 DNA reads as TGTGCCAGCAGTCCAAGGGGCCTTAGGTCACCCCTCCACTTT. Translating it yields CASSPRGLRSPLHF.